This TCR beta chain appears in the sequencing data of a study of OX40 agonist ivuxolimab in advanced cancers. TCRdb's copy holds only in-frame clones and misses some; the assay was immunoSEQ multiplex PCR. This table has approximately 94,000 clones, roughly 90% appearing once. CDR3 length: 15 amino acids. The germline CDR1 and CDR2 sequences are SGHRS and YFSETQ. Trimming left V 0 bases short and J 3 bases short, with 12 bases between. The sequencing here drew on CD4+ or CD8+ T cells sorted from blood, taken in a trial of the OX40 agonist ivuxolimab. The V call is TRBV5-1, the J call TRBJ2-5; maybe TRBD1 (5 bases). The receptor was derived from an adult with an advanced solid tumor such as melanoma, head and neck, liver or kidney cancer. CDR3 coding DNA: TGCGCCAGCAGCTTGGAACGCAGGGTGAAAGAGACCCAGTACTTC. Translating gives CASSLERRVKETQYF.